These T cell receptor beta chains were read from a single sample in a study of siplizumab effects on memory and regulatory T cells. The data were produced by immunoSEQ multiplex PCR, yet TCRdb's version contains in-frame clones alone and is incomplete. The data contain 100,000 or so clones, under 95% of them seen just once; the ten biggest clones take up 0.55% to 0.85%. Sequences were obtained from Tregs sorted from blood. The receptors originated from a human donor in good health. Each CDR3 is given with its conserved first and last residue.

J: TRBJ2-3
V: TRBV2
CDR3: CASRRGATSGRGDTQYF

J: TRBJ1-2
V: TRBV5-1
CDR3: CASNSRDSPNYGYTF

J: TRBJ1-5
V: TRBV6-1
CDR3: CASSGTGDSQPQHF

J: TRBJ2-3
V: TRBV2
CDR3: CASSEGQLSTHTQYF

J: TRBJ2-1
V: TRBV5-1
CDR3: CASSLAGTGVLVNEQFF

J: TRBJ2-3
V: TRBV6-9
CDR3: CASPPNCLAGGDTQYF

J: TRBJ2-3
V: TRBV7-9
CDR3: CASSTRQPGGTDTQYF

J: TRBJ2-7
V: TRBV4-1
CDR3: CASSQDRLAGGWNEQYF

J: TRBJ1-1
V: TRBV6-6
CDR3: CASSLNRGEAFF

J: TRBJ2-7
V: TRBV27
CDR3: CASSLSASSYSYEQYF

J: TRBJ2-5
V: TRBV7-3
CDR3: CASSFGLTETQYF

J: TRBJ2-7
V: TRBV20-1
CDR3: CSASLYEQYF

J: TRBJ2-7
V: TRBV10-3
CDR3: CAIRRQGSYEQYF

J: TRBJ1-1
V: TRBV6-1
CDR3: CASSEAWAGNEAFF

J: TRBJ2-7
V: TRBV6-1
CDR3: CASGERGGYEQYF

J: TRBJ2-5
V: TRBV6-1
CDR3: CASSERDSPGTTQYF

J: TRBJ1-5
V: TRBV28
CDR3: CASKKTAWRNQPQHF

J: TRBJ2-5
V: TRBV27
CDR3: CASSPLLVGGLKTQYF

J: TRBJ2-3
V: TRBV19
CDR3: CASREAGVGADTQYF

J: TRBJ1-5
V: TRBV5-1
CDR3: CASSLTGENQPQHF

J: TRBJ2-1
V: TRBV11-2
CDR3: CASSLGASGSNEQFF

J: TRBJ2-7
V: TRBV10-3
CDR3: CAISDAGAGAGEQYF

J: TRBJ2-7
V: TRBV6-1
CDR3: CASRWTGLYEQYF

J: TRBJ2-7
V: TRBV9
CDR3: CASSVSPRDSHEQYF

J: TRBJ2-7
V: TRBV7-9
CDR3: CASSRPTGGASYEQYF

J: TRBJ1-1
V: TRBV5-1
CDR3: CASSILDRMNTEAFF

J: TRBJ2-2
V: TRBV5-1
CDR3: CASSLAKASGSTGELFF

J: TRBJ2-7
V: TRBV5-1
CDR3: CASSFMSGKIYEQYF

J: .
V: TRBV9
CDR3: CASSVGQGPSYEQYF

J: TRBJ2-1
V: TRBV5-4
CDR3: CASSLGLMEFF

J: TRBJ1-1
V: TRBV5-4
CDR3: CASSGLRATEAFF

J: TRBJ1-1
V: TRBV21-1
CDR3: CASSKRDRGRTEAFF

J: TRBJ2-7
V: TRBV7-6
CDR3: CASSLEAGPYEQYF

J: TRBJ1-3
V: TRBV5-1
CDR3: CASSSTTTQGNTIYF

J: TRBJ2-1
V: TRBV29-1
CDR3: CSPVAGGYNEQFF

J: TRBJ2-3
V: TRBV29-1
CDR3: CSVNGLAGGPDTQYF

J: TRBJ1-2
V: TRBV10-3
CDR3: CAISDPDRGHYGYTF

J: TRBJ2-7
V: TRBV5-6
CDR3: CASSLVGPYEQYF

J: TRBJ1-6
V: TRBV5-1
CDR3: CASSLAVRNNSPLHF

J: TRBJ1-2
V: TRBV28
CDR3: CASSSPGQGINYGYTF

J: TRBJ1-1
V: TRBV7-8
CDR3: CASSLGGPEAFF

J: TRBJ1-5
V: TRBV6-5
CDR3: CASSYDGSHSNQPQHF

J: TRBJ2-7
V: TRBV5-4
CDR3: CASSLGAGGPIFYEQYF

J: TRBJ2-7
V: TRBV18
CDR3: CASSPDSSGEQYF

J: TRBJ2-3
V: TRBV29-1
CDR3: CSVVGGRSGTDTQYF

J: TRBJ1-5
V: TRBV19
CDR3: CASSPGTGAGGNQPQHF

J: TRBJ1-1
V: TRBV19
CDR3: CASSLRGRLRGTEAFF

J: TRBJ2-7
V: TRBV27
CDR3: CASSRLWGGLAEEISYEQYF

J: TRBJ2-5
V: TRBV14
CDR3: CASSQATSGRETQYF

J: TRBJ2-7
V: TRBV4-1
CDR3: CASSQGGRALDEQYF

J: TRBJ2-7
V: TRBV18
CDR3: CASSPNDEQYF

J: TRBJ1-2
V: TRBV7-9
CDR3: CASSLTESYGYTF

J: TRBJ2-5
V: TRBV6-1
CDR3: CATIEETQYF

J: TRBJ2-7
V: TRBV20-1
CDR3: CSARRGWEQYF

J: TRBJ1-5
V: TRBV19
CDR3: CASSIGRGARQPQHF

J: TRBJ2-1
V: TRBV10-1
CDR3: CASSVNIAGGYNEQFF

J: TRBJ2-5
V: TRBV5-1
CDR3: CASRYLPGLAGQETQYF

J: TRBJ2-7
V: TRBV19
CDR3: CASSIGRGPSYEQYF

J: TRBJ2-3
V: TRBV4-1
CDR3: CASSARGPTDTQYF

J: TRBJ2-2
V: TRBV12-5
CDR3: CASGLGGNTGELFF